Sequencing of this TCR beta chain was carried out in a study of PD-1 blockade in classical Hodgkin lymphoma. The time point denotes: cycle 4 day 1 (C4D1), after around six weeks of nivolumab. Relapses following autologous stem cell transplantation were seen in all patients, with brentuximab vedotin exposure varying. Classification of best responses gave complete response, partial response or progressive disease. Germline V CDR1 and CDR2: LGHNA, YNFKEQ. The CDR3 is 17 amino acids. The V segment lost 0 bases and the J segment 7 bases; nucleotides outside the gene matches: 11. TCRdb's table, derived via immunoSEQ multiplex PCR, lists solely in-frame clones and lacks some. The sample has around 25,000 clones; around 80% are singletons. This clone was observed a handful of times.

Sequencing was performed on peripheral blood mononuclear cells (PBMCs), taken before the fourth cycle of nivolumab. The chain employs TRBV4-2 and TRBJ1-4; TRBD1 matches at 7 bases. The clonotype originates from a human donor with classical Hodgkin lymphoma. The CDR3 DNA sequence: TGTGCCAGCAGCCAAGATTGGGGGGCAGGGGGAGGTGAAAAACTGTTTTTT. It specifies CASSQDWGAGGGEKLFF.